The rows below give T cell receptor beta chains drawn from one sample of a study of T cell responses to AZD1222 COVID-19 vaccine. TCRdb keeps only in-frame clones here, not all; method: immunoSEQ multiplex PCR. The sample gives about 96,000 clones, 90% of which show up once; 26% is in the top ten. The source was peripheral blood, collected on day 0 of AZD1222 vaccination. The receptor source for this set is an adult in good health. CDR3s include the opening cysteine and the closing phenylalanine or tryptophan. The D gene is left open where the match is weak. Size is omitted from some rows. Given values are once, few, many or a class for expanded clones.

>-|TRBJ1-5|TRBV6-2/TRBV6-3|once
CASSAGTLNQPQHF
TGTGCCAGCAGCGCCGGGACACTAAATCAGCCCCAGCATTTT
>-|TRBJ1-2|TRBV25-1|-
CASSSDWATYGYTF
TGTGCCAGCAGTTCAGATTGGGCCACCTATGGCTACACCTTC
>-|TRBJ2-3|TRBV7-6|-
CASSLDGFLEATQYF
TGTGCCAGCAGCTTAGACGGTTTCCTAGAGGCTACGCAGTATTTT
>TRBD2|TRBJ2-5|TRBV7-3|-
CASSAAGDQETQYF
TGTGCCAGCAGCGCCGCGGGGGACCAAGAGACCCAGTACTTC
>-|TRBJ1-1|TRBV3-1/TRBV3-2|-
CASSQGYQGEAFF
TGTGCCAGCAGCCAAGGTTACCAGGGGGAAGCTTTCTTT
>TRBD2|TRBJ2-3|TRBV5-1|-
CASSFGLAGGTSTDTQYF
TGCGCCAGCAGCTTCGGACTAGCGGGAGGGACTAGCACAGATACGCAGTATTTT
>-|TRBJ1-2|TRBV18|-
CASSLARSLRYGYTF
TGTGCCAGCTCACTCGCCAGATCCCTCCGGTATGGCTACACCTTC
>TRBD1|TRBJ1-6|TRBV28|-
CASSSQQGVGSPLHF
TGTGCCAGCAGTTCTCAACAGGGGGTGGGCTCACCCCTCCACTTT
>TRBD1|TRBJ1-2|TRBV27|-
CASSTQGARGYTF
TGTGCCAGCAGTACACAGGGGGCGCGTGGCTACACCTTC
>TRBD2|TRBJ2-3|TRBV11-3|-
CASSPTGGPADTQYF
TGTGCCAGCAGCCCCACGGGAGGGCCAGCAGATACGCAGTATTTT
>-|TRBJ2-3|TRBV5-1|-
CASSLKRASTDTQYF
TGCGCCAGCAGCTTGAAGCGGGCGAGCACAGATACGCAGTATTTT
>TRBD2|TRBJ2-1|TRBV6-2/TRBV6-3|-
CASSVAGKRNEQFF
TGTGCCAGCAGCGTAGCGGGAAAGCGCAATGAGCAGTTCTTC
>-|TRBJ1-6|TRBV9|-
CASSVGGGDNSPLHF
TGTGCCAGCAGCGTAGGAGGAGGGGACAATTCACCCCTCCACTTT
>-|TRBJ1-5|TRBV28|-
CASSFDRTLAGQPQHF
TGTGCCAGCAGCTTTGACAGGACCTTAGCAGGTCAGCCCCAGCATTTT
>-|TRBJ1-1|TRBV5-1|-
CASSLARNTEAFF
TGCGCCAGCAGCTTGGCCAGGAACACTGAAGCTTTCTTT
>-|TRBJ1-2|TRBV19|-
CASSINRDPRTSIYYTF
TGTGCCAGTAGTATCAACCGGGACCCACGAACCTCTATTTACTACACCTTC
>-|TRBJ2-5|TRBV25-1|-
CASSENSPTETQYF
TGTGCCAGCAGTGAAAACAGTCCCACCGAGACCCAGTACTTC
>-|TRBJ2-3|TRBV4-1|-
CASSPRGFDRTTDTQYF
TGCGCCAGCAGCCCCCGCGGTTTTGACAGGACCACAGATACGCAGTATTTT
>-|TRBJ2-5|TRBV6-5|-
CASEPESGTQYF
TGTGCCAGTGAGCCAGAAAGCGGGACCCAGTACTTC
>-|TRBJ2-2|TRBV7-9|few
CASSYVLGPNTGELFF
TGTGCCAGCAGCTACGTCCTAGGGCCGAACACCGGGGAGCTGTTTTTT
>-|TRBJ1-3|TRBV6-5|-
CASSYDSSGNTIYF
TGTGCCAGCAGTTACGACAGCTCTGGAAACACCATATATTTT
>-|TRBJ1-4|TRBV18|-
CASSPTGTTNEKLFF
TGTGCCAGCTCACCCACAGGGACAACTAATGAAAAACTGTTTTTT
>TRBD1|TRBJ2-2|TRBV28|-
CASSLSGTGGSGELFF
TGTGCCAGCAGTTTATCCGGGACAGGGGGCTCCGGGGAGCTGTTTTTT
>-|TRBJ2-3|TRBV6-2/TRBV6-3|-
CASSYVSRREEKDTQYF
TGTGCCAGCAGTTACGTATCGAGGCGGGAAGAAAAAGATACGCAGTATTTT
>-|TRBJ2-7|TRBV27|once
CASSKTDSYEQYF
TGTGCCAGCAGCAAAACGGACAGCTACGAGCAGTACTTC
>-|TRBJ1-5|TRBV5-6|-
CASSLNWGNQPQHF
TGTGCCAGCAGCTTGAATTGGGGGAATCAGCCCCAGCATTTT
>-|TRBJ2-3|TRBV23-1|-
CASGGADLTDTQYF
TGCGCCAGCGGCGGGGCGGACCTCACAGATACGCAGTATTTT
>TRBD2|TRBJ2-7|TRBV10-3|-
CAITSSGSPGSGEQYF
TGTGCCATCACAAGTAGCGGGAGCCCCGGTTCGGGTGAGCAGTACTTC
>TRBD2|TRBJ2-7|TRBV5-1|-
CASSEQPSGSGEQYF
TGCGCCAGCAGCGAACAGCCTAGCGGGAGTGGCGAGCAGTACTTC
>-|TRBJ2-7|TRBV7-9|-
CASSAGQSYEQYF
TGTGCCAGCAGCGCAGGACAGTCCTACGAGCAGTACTTC
>TRBD1|TRBJ2-7|TRBV3-1/TRBV3-2|once
CASSPRTGETYEQYF
TGTGCCAGCAGCCCCAGGACAGGAGAGACCTACGAGCAGTACTTC
>TRBD1|TRBJ1-6|TRBV19|-
CASSIQGALGSPLHF
TGTGCCAGTAGTATACAGGGGGCACTAGGATCACCCCTCCACTTT
>TRBD2|TRBJ2-2|TRBV5-8|-
CASSSGLASFSTGELFF
TGTGCCAGCAGCTCCGGACTAGCGAGCTTTAGCACCGGGGAGCTGTTTTTT
>-|TRBJ2-1|TRBV29-1|-
CSVEKVRNEQFF
TGCAGCGTTGAAAAAGTTCGCAATGAGCAGTTCTTC
>TRBD1|TRBJ1-4|TRBV9|once
CASAERGQLNEKLFF
TGTGCCAGCGCCGAAAGGGGACAGCTTAATGAAAAACTGTTTTTT
>-|TRBJ2-7|TRBV27|-
CASSLRDGTYEQYF
TGTGCCAGCAGTTTACGGGACGGAACCTACGAGCAGTACTTC
>-|TRBJ1-3|TRBV9|-
CASSATSPASSGNTIYF
TGTGCCAGCAGCGCCACCTCGCCAGCCAGCTCTGGAAACACCATATATTTT
>-|TRBJ2-7|TRBV28|-
CASRGQGVSYEQYF
TGTGCCAGCAGAGGGCAGGGTGTATCCTACGAGCAGTACTTC
>-|TRBJ1-1|TRBV7-6|-
CASRKQANTEAFF
TGTGCCAGCCGCAAACAGGCGAACACTGAAGCTTTCTTT
>TRBD1|TRBJ2-7|TRBV9|-
CASSDGQGSYEQYF
TGTGCCAGCAGCGACGGACAGGGCTCCTACGAGCAGTACTTC
>-|TRBJ2-1|TRBV7-3|-
CASSLRSRADLHEQFF
TGTGCCAGCAGCTTAAGGAGCCGGGCTGATCTCCATGAGCAGTTCTTC
>TRBD1|TRBJ1-5|TRBV18|-
CASSLQGGNNQPQHF
TGTGCCAGCTCACTACAGGGGGGGAACAATCAGCCCCAGCATTTT
>-|TRBJ2-3|TRBV6-4|-
CASSEEASGTDTQYF
TGTGCCAGCAGTGAAGAGGCTAGCGGCACAGATACGCAGTATTTT
>-|TRBJ1-3|TRBV2|-
CASSWDKTSSGNTIYF
TGTGCCAGCAGTTGGGACAAGACTAGCTCTGGAAACACCATATATTTT
>-|TRBJ2-7|TRBV28|-
CASSPGGPYEQYF
TGTGCCAGCAGTCCCGGGGGCCCCTACGAGCAGTACTTC
>-|TRBJ2-7|TRBV6-2/TRBV6-3|-
CASSSPSATYEQYF
TGTGCCAGCAGTTCCCCTAGCGCAACCTACGAGCAGTACTTC
>TRBD1|TRBJ1-5|TRBV6-5|-
CASSRRQGWDQPQHF
TGTGCCAGCAGTCGTCGACAGGGGTGGGATCAGCCCCAGCATTTT
>-|TRBJ1-3|TRBV28|few
CASSLTVSGNTIYF
TGTGCCAGCAGTTTAACGGTCTCTGGAAACACCATATATTTT
>TRBD2|TRBJ2-1|TRBV20-1|-
CSASPGGTSYNEQFF
TGCAGTGCTAGTCCCGGCGGGACTAGCTACAATGAGCAGTTCTTC
>-|TRBJ2-7|TRBV28|-
CASSGGAAKDVHEQYF
TGTGCCAGCAGTGGGGGGGCAGCCAAGGACGTCCACGAGCAGTACTTC
>TRBD2|TRBJ2-7|TRBV19|-
CASSLRGGSEDEQYF
TGTGCCAGTAGTCTCCGGGGCGGGAGTGAGGACGAGCAGTACTTC
>-|TRBJ1-1|TRBV27|-
CASSAPQGDTEAFF
TGTGCCAGCAGTGCCCCTCAAGGGGACACTGAAGCTTTCTTT
>-|TRBJ2-2|TRBV24-1|-
CATSVGPSATGELFF
TGTGCCACCAGCGTGGGACCTTCCGCCACCGGGGAGCTGTTTTTT
>TRBD2|TRBJ2-3|TRBV27|few
CASSDRWAGGIPRGTDTQYF
TGTGCCAGCAGCGACCGGTGGGCGGGAGGGATCCCTCGGGGCACAGATACGCAGTATTTT
>TRBD1|TRBJ2-4|TRBV6-6|-
CASSYSGTAKNIQYF
TGTGCCAGCAGTTACTCCGGGACAGCAAAAAACATTCAGTACTTC
>TRBD1|TRBJ2-7|TRBV7-9|-
CASSSGQGPYEQYF
TGTGCCAGCAGCTCCGGACAGGGGCCCTACGAGCAGTACTTC
>-|TRBJ1-1|TRBV6-1|-
CASSEAARMNTEAFF
TGTGCCAGCAGTGAAGCTGCCAGGATGAACACTGAAGCTTTCTTT